The 5 T cell receptor beta chains given below trace back to one sample, sequenced in a study of CD8 T cells in Susac syndrome. With random hexamers, 0.5 to 1 ug RNA was reverse transcribed. Via MiXCR, TCRdb re-called the immunoSEQ multiplex PCR reads, giving one row per CDR3 protein. The data show roughly 150,000 distinct CDR3 sequences, more than 90% seen once. Source material: CD4+ T cells from PBMCs. These receptors all come from a human donor with Susac syndrome.

V and J are TRBV29-1 and TRBJ2-3, with 10 bases aligning to TRBD2. Trimming at V came to 4 bases and at J to 4 bases, leaving 8 bases not matched to a gene. The CDR3 loop spans 15 amino acids. Germline V gene data show CDR1 as SQVTM and CDR2 as ANQGSEA. CDR3 in amino acids: CSVGKPGLAADTQYF. As DNA, the CDR3 is TGCAGCGTTGGCAAACCCGGACTAGCGGCAGATACGCAGTATTTT.

The chain couples TRBV7-6 to TRBJ2-3; no firm D call. V lost 2 bases to trimming and J lost 6 bases, with 12 bases between them. Germline loops: CDR1 SGHVS, CDR2 FNYEAQ. The CDR3 contains 14 residues. CDR3: CASSLSTVGDTQYF. CDR3 sequence (DNA): TGTGCCAGCAGCTTAAGTACGGTTGGTGATACGCAGTATTTT.

This clonotype is a singleton in its sample. The V and J genes are TRBV2 and TRBJ1-5; D not resolved. The CDR3 totals 15 residues. V gave up 7 bases and J gave up 4 bases, with 17 bases separating them. Germline V gene sequence: CDR1 SNHLY, CDR2 FYNNEI. CDR3 in DNA: TGTGCCAGCACCGAGGTGAGGGCAACTAATCAGCCCCAGCATTTT. It codes for CASTEVRATNQPQHF.

The rearrangement uses TRBV29-1 and TRBJ1-2; no clear D. Between the trimmed V and J ends, which lost 7 bases and 0 bases, there was a span of 15 bases. The CDR3 sequence is 14 residues long. CDR1 is SQVTM, CDR2 ANQGSEA, per germline. In nucleotides, the CDR3 is TGCAGCGCTGGAGGGCTCCGAGCTAACTATGGCTACACCTTC. Its protein is CSAGGLRANYGYTF.

This clonotype appeared a single time. J is TRBJ1-4 and V is TRBV19; D unresolved. From germline, CDR1 is LNHDA and CDR2 SQIVND (reference sequence). V was cut by 5 bases and J by 4 bases, with 11 bases left in between. This CDR3 has 14 amino acids. The CDR3 sequence: CASSLGPVNEKLFF. Here the CDR3 DNA reads TGTGCCAGTAGTCTCGGACCAGTTAATGAAAAACTGTTTTTT.